These 21 T cell receptor beta chains were sequenced from one sample in a study of a mutant IDH1 vaccine in newly diagnosed glioma (dated by TCRdb to the early 2020s). These receptors lack a known antigen. The time point label here, explained by the study, means: week 11, during vaccination. Each vaccine dose, consisting of 300 ug of a 20-mer mutant IDH1 peptide in Montanide, was administered subcutaneously with topical imiquimod. Library creation used the immunoSEQ multiplex PCR assay. TCRdb limited this immuneACCESS table to in-frame rearrangements with V and J called. A share of clones is missing; checked studies link under half to unresolved V genes, and the rest is unexplained. Counted in this sample were about 60,000 clones; more than 80% of them appeared once. The leading ten clones occupy 3.6% of the sample. The source material was PBMCs, sampled from a glioma patient whose treatment included an IDH1 peptide vaccine. These receptors were collected from a man under 40 with glioma.

The V gene is TRBV2, the J gene TRBJ2-7, with D tentatively TRBD1 (6 bases). The CDR3 is 14 residues long. V dropped 11 bases and J dropped 2 bases, with 19 bases sitting between them. From germline, CDR1 is SNHLY and CDR2 FYNNEI. CDR3 region: CAGQSGRGPYEQYF. CDR3 nucleotide sequence: TGTGCCGGACAATCCGGCAGGGGACCCTACGAGCAGTACTTC. The variable domain in full, completed from reference TRBV2 and TRBJ2-7, reads EPEVTQTPSHQVTQMGQEVILRCVPISNHLYFYWYRQILGQKVEFLVSFYNNEISEKSEIFDDQFSVERPDGSNFTLKIRSTKLEDSAMYFCAGQSGRGPYEQYFGPGTRLTVT.

The rearrangement uses TRBV7-3 and TRBJ2-2, with D possibly TRBD2 on 5 matching bases. CDR3 length: 14 amino acids. Germline values: CDR1 SGHTA, CDR2 FQGTGA. V was trimmed by 4 bases and J by 5 bases, leaving 11 bases between them. DNA for the CDR3: TGTGCCAGCAGCTCACTAGGTTATACCGGGGAGCTGTTTTTT. Protein: CASSSLGYTGELFF.

The chain joins TRBV29-1 to TRBJ1-2; TRBD1 is a possible D gene (5 bases). CDR1 and CDR2 (germline): SQVTM, ANQGSEA. V dropped 7 bases and J dropped 3 bases, with 9 bases sitting between them. This CDR3 comprises 11 residues. This chain's CDR3 is CSGVGDYGYTF. The CDR3 coding sequence is TGCAGCGGGGTGGGGGACTATGGCTACACCTTC. Together with reference TRBV29-1 and TRBJ1-2, the CDR3 gives the full variable domain: SAVISQKPSRDICQRGTSLTIQCQVDSQVTMMFWYRQQPGQSLTLIATANQGSEATYESGFVIDKFPISRPNLTFSTLTVSNMSPEDSSIYLCSGVGDYGYTFGSGTRLTVV.

In its sample, this clone ranks as medium-sized. This sequence joins TRBV10-1 and TRBJ1-1; 9 bases agree with TRBD1. Per the germline V gene, CDR1 is WNHNN and CDR2 is SYGVQD (reference sequence). V lost 2 bases, J lost 1 base, and 2 bases stayed unmatched. The CDR3 runs to 15 residues. CDR3 DNA: TGCGCCAGCAGTGAGAGGGGACAGGGGAACACTGAAGCTTTCTTT. Residues: CASSERGQGNTEAFF.

The chain is built from TRBV2 and TRBJ1-1, with D possibly being TRBD1 (6 bases). CDR1 SNHLY and CDR2 FYNNEI come from the germline V gene. V dropped 7 bases and J dropped 3 bases, with 12 bases sitting between them. The CDR3 runs to 13 residues. Written as DNA, the CDR3 is TGTGCCAGCACCAGTAACAGGGACACTGAAGCTTTCTTT. It translates to CASTSNRDTEAFF.

The chain links TRBV11-2 to TRBJ2-2; D is perhaps TRBD2 (6 bases). The CDR3 contains 14 residues. Trimming removed 6 bases from V and 7 bases from J, with 15 bases in between. Germline V gene lookup returns CDR1 SGHAT and CDR2 FQNNGV. The CDR3 reads CASSRTVGGGELFF. The CDR3, as DNA: TGTGCCAGCAGTCGGACTGTCGGGGGCGGGGAGCTGTTTTTT.

The chain has TRBV30 and TRBJ1-5, with 9 bases identical to TRBD1. This CDR3 has 14 residues. V lost 0 bases to trimming and J lost 7 bases; unmatched junction nucleotides: 4. The germline gives CDR1 GTSNPN, CDR2 SVGIG (reference sequence). The CDR3 DNA sequence: TGTGCCTGGAGTGTGGGACAGGGAGAACAGCCCCAGCATTTT. Amino acid sequence: CAWSVGQGEQPQHF. The full variable domain, with the rest looked up from reference TRBV30 and TRBJ1-5, is SQTIHQWPATLVQPVGSPLSLECTVEGTSNPNLYWYRQAAGRGLQLLFYSVGIGQISSEVPQNLSASRPQDRQFILSSKKLLLSDSGFYLCAWSVGQGEQPQHFGDGTRLSIL.

This sequence joins TRBV11-2 and TRBJ2-1, with TRBD2 matching 9 bases. The CDR3 is made up of 12 amino acids. The germline CDR1 and CDR2 sequences are SGHAT and FQNNGV. Losses at the gene ends were 2 bases for V and 15 bases for J; bases not matched to a gene: 5. The CDR3 loop reads CASSLSGLAPFF. Written as DNA, the CDR3 is TGTGCCAGCAGCTTAAGCGGACTAGCGCCGTTCTTC. The whole variable domain, filled in from reference TRBV11-2 and TRBJ2-1, reads EAGVAQSPRYKIIEKRQSVAFWCNPISGHATLYWYQQILGQGPKLLIQFQNNGVVDDSQLPKDRFSAERLKGVDSTLKIQPAKLEDSAVYLCASSLSGLAPFFGPGTRLTVL.

The chain links TRBV28 to TRBJ1-2, with a tentative D call TRBD1 (5 bases). The CDR3 sequence is 14 residues long. Germline-derived CDR1 and CDR2 are MDHEN and SYDVKM. With 5 bases removed from V and 4 bases from J, the gap between germline ends came to 14 bases. This CDR3 is CASSPRGIIYGYTF. The CDR3 bases are TGTGCCAGCAGTCCCCGGGGGATAATCTATGGCTACACCTTC.

V and J are TRBV6-1 and TRBJ2-7; D tentatively fits TRBD1 or TRBD2 (5 bases each). There are 14 residues in the CDR3. V lost 4 bases and J lost 4, with 14 bases in between. In germline, CDR1 is MNHNS, CDR2 SASEGT. CDR3 sequence: CASSGPRGGYEQYF. The CDR3 DNA is TGTGCCAGCAGTGGGCCCCGGGGCGGGTACGAGCAGTACTTC.

About this clone itself: The same CDR3 can be traced to other DNA sequences in this sample. The genes are TRBV27 and TRBJ2-7; 8 bases map to TRBD1. Germline V gives CDR1 MNHEY, CDR2 SMNVEV (reference sequence). V dropped 3 bases and J dropped 7; count of bases not matched to a gene: 5. The CDR3 runs to 13 residues. The CDR3 is CASSFGQGAEQYF. In nucleotides, the CDR3 is TGTGCCAGCAGTTTTGGACAGGGTGCGGAGCAGTACTTC.

The J gene is TRBJ2-7, the V gene TRBV4-2; the D is unclear. The CDR3 is made up of 14 amino acids. Germline CDR1 reads LGHNA; CDR2 reads YNFKEQ. With 0 bases removed from V and 2 bases from J, the gap between germline ends came to 8 bases. The CDR3 region is CASSQDPTTYEQYF. As DNA, the CDR3 is TGTGCCAGCAGCCAAGACCCAACTACCTACGAGCAGTACTTC.

The chain employs TRBV5-1 and TRBJ2-3; TRBD1 agrees at 7 bases. Looked up from germline, CDR1 is SGHRS and CDR2 is YFSETQ. The V and J ends lost 4 bases and 12 bases, in that order; junction bases with no gene match: 11. The CDR3 runs to 13 residues. CDR3 in amino acids: CASSRDVLGGQYF. The CDR3, as DNA: TGCGCCAGCAGCCGGGACGTCTTAGGGGGCCAGTATTTT.

The chain recombines TRBV9 with TRBJ2-1, with 10 bases matching TRBD1. J was trimmed by 9 bases and V by 4 bases; bases with no gene match: 10. Germline V gene sequence: CDR1 SGDLS, CDR2 YYNGEE. The CDR3 has 15 amino acids. The CDR3 nucleotides are TGTGCCAGCAGCAGTCGAGCCGGGACAGGGGTTGAGCAGTTCTTC. It translates to CASSSRAGTGVEQFF.

The rearrangement links TRBV11-2 to TRBJ2-3; 12 nucleotides agree with TRBD2. The V gene end was trimmed by 5 bases and the J gene end by 5 bases; junction bases not matched to a gene: 5. Germline-derived CDR1 and CDR2 are SGHAT and FQNNGV. This CDR3 contains 15 residues. CDR3 nucleotide sequence: TGTGCCAGCAGCCGGACTAGCGGGGTTGTAGATACGCAGTATTTT. Its protein product is CASSRTSGVVDTQYF.

The chain recombines TRBV6-5 with TRBJ1-4; D may be TRBD1 (5 bases). The CDR3 runs 13 residues. Trimming took off 8 bases at V and 8 bases at J, with 15 bases between the two ends. Germline V gene sequence: CDR1 MNHEY, CDR2 SVGAGI. The DNA of the CDR3 is TGTGCCAGCGGCCGACAGAGGGTCGAAAAACTGTTTTTT. It codes for CASGRQRVEKLFF.

The J gene is TRBJ2-1, the V gene TRBV9, with 8 bases matching TRBD2. The junction had 10 bases not matched to a gene; V was cut back by 0 bases and J by 5 bases. The germline CDR1 and CDR2 sequences are SGDLS and YYNGEE. The CDR3 sequence is 17 residues long. For the CDR3, the DNA is TGTGCCAGCAGCGTAGGGGGCGGGAGGTTTGCCCACAATGAGCAGTTCTTC. Its translation is CASSVGGGRFAHNEQFF.

This clone was detected a few times. V usage is TRBV13 and J usage is TRBJ1-1; the D is unclear. In germline, CDR1 is PRHDT, CDR2 FYEKMQ (reference sequence). Trimming pared 5 bases from V and 0 bases from J, leaving 4 bases between. The CDR3 totals 12 residues. The CDR3 nucleotides are TGTGCCAGCAGCCCTATGAACACTGAAGCTTTCTTT. It specifies CASSPMNTEAFF.

V and J are TRBV11-2 and TRBJ2-1; D is undetermined. Germline V gene lookup returns CDR1 SGHAT and CDR2 FQNNGV. CDR3 length: 13 residues. V lost 5 bases, J lost 7 bases, and 12 bases lay in between. The CDR3 DNA sequence: TGTGCCAGCAGCCCCTACCTGCAGAATGAGCAGTTCTTC. Translated, it gives CASSPYLQNEQFF.

The rearrangement links TRBV18 to TRBJ2-1; D is unclear. The CDR3 has 12 residues. Per the germline V gene, CDR1 is KGHSH and CDR2 is LQKENI. The ends were cut back, 3 bases at V and 7 bases at J, with 7 bases in the middle. CDR3: CASSPVGNEQFF. In DNA, the CDR3 is TGTGCCAGCTCACCCGTGGGGAATGAGCAGTTCTTC.

The genes are TRBV19 and TRBJ2-2, with 7 positions matching TRBD1. CDR1 LNHDA and CDR2 SQIVND come from the germline V gene (reference sequence). This CDR3 region has 15 residues. Trimming removed 5 bases from V and 0 bases from J; junction bases left unmatched: 3. The CDR3 bases are TGTGCCAGTAGTGTCGGACAGGCGAACACCGGGGAGCTGTTTTTT. Protein: CASSVGQANTGELFF.